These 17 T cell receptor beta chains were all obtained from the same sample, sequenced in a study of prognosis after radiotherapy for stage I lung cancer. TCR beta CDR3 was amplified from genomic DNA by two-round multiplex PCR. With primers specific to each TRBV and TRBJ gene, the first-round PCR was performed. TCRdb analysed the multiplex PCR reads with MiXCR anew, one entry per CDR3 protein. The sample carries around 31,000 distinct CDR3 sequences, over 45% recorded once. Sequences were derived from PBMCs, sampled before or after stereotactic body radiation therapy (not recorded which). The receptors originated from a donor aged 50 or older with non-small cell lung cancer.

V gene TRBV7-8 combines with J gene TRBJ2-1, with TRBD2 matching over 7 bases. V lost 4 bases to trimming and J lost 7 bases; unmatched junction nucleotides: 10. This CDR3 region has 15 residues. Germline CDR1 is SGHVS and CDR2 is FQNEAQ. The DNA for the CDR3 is TGTGCCAGCAGCTGGAGACTAGCAGGCGAAAATGAGCAGTTCTTC. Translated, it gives CASSWRLAGENEQFF.

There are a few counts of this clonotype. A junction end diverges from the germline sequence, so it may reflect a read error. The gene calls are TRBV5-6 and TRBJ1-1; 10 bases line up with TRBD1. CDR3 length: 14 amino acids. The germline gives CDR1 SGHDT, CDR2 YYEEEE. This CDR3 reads CASSWDRGLTEALF. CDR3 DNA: TGTGCCAGCAGCTGGGACAGGGGTCTCACTGAAGCTCTCTTT.

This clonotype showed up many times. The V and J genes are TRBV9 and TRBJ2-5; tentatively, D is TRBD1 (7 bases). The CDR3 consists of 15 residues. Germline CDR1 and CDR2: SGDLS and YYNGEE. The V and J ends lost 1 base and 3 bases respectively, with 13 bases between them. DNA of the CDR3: TGTGCCAGCAGCGTATCTGGCAGGGGGGAAGAGACCCAGTACTTC. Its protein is CASSVSGRGEETQYF.

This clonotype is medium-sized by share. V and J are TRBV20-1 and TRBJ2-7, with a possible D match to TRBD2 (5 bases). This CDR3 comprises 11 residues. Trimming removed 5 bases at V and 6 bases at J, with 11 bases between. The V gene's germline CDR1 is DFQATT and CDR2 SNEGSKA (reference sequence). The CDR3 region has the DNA TGCAGTGCTCCTCTAGCTGGCGAGCAGTACTTC. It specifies CSAPLAGEQYF.

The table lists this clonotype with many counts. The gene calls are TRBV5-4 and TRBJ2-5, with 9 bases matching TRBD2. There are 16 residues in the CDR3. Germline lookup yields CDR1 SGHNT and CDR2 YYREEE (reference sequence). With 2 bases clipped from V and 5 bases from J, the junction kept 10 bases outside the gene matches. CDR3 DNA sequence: TGTGCCAGCAGCTTTAAGCTAGCGGGGCTAATGGAGACCCAGTACTTC. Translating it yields CASSFKLAGLMETQYF.

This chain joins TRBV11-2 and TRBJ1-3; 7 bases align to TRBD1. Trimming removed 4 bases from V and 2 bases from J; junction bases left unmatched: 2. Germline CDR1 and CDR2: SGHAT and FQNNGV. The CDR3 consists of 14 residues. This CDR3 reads CASSSQGTGNTIYF. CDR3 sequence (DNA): TGTGCCAGCAGCTCACAGGGGACTGGAAACACCATATATTTT.

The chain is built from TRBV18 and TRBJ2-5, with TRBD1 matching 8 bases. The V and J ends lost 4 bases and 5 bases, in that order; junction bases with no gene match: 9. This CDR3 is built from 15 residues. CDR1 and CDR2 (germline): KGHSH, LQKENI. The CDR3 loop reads CASSQPSRGQETQYF. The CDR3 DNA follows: TGTGCCAGCTCACAACCGTCCAGGGGGCAGGAGACCCAGTACTTC. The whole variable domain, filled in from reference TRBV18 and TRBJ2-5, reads NAGVMQNPRHLVRRRGQEARLRCSPMKGHSHVYWYRQLPEEGLKFMVYLQKENIIDESGMPKERFSAEFPKEGPSILRIQQVVRGDSAAYFCASSQPSRGQETQYFGPGTRLLVL.

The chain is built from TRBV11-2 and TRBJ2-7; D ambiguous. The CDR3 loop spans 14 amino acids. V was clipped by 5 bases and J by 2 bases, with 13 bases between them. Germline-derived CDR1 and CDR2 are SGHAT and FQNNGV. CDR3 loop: CASSQRTDTYEQYF. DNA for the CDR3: TGTGCCAGCAGCCAACGGACGGATACCTACGAGCAGTACTTC.

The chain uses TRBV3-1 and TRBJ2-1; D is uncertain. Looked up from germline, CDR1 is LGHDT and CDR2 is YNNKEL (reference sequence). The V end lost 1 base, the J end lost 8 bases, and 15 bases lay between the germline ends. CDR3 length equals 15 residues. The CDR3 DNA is TGTGCCAGCAGCCAAGGAGTCGGGCGCTCCCATGAGCAGTTCTTC. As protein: CASSQGVGRSHEQFF.

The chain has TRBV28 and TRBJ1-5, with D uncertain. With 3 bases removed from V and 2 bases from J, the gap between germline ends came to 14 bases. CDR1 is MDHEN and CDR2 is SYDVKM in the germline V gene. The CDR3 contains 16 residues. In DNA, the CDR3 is TGTGCCAGCAGTTTTGGTAGGGCAGCCCGCAATCAGCCCCAGCATTTT. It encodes CASSFGRAARNQPQHF.

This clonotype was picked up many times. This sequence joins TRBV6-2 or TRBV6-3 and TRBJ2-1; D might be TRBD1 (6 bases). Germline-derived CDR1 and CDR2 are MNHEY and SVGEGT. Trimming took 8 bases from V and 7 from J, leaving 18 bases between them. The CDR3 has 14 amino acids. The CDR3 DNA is TGTGCCAGCTCTAGACCGACAGGTACGAATGAGCAGTTCTTC. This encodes CASSRPTGTNEQFF.

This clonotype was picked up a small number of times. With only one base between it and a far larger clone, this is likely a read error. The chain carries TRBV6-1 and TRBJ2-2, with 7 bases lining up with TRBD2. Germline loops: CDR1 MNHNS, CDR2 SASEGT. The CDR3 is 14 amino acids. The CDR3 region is CATRPSGNTGQLFF. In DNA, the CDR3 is TGTGCCACCCGGCCAAGCGGGAACACCGGGCAGCTGTTTTTT.

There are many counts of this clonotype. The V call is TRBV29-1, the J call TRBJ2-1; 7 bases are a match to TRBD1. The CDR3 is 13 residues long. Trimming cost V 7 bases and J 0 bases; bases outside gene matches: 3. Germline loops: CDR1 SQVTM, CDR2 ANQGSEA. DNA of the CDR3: TGCAGCGCACAGGGGAGCTCCTACAATGAGCAGTTCTTC. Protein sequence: CSAQGSSYNEQFF.

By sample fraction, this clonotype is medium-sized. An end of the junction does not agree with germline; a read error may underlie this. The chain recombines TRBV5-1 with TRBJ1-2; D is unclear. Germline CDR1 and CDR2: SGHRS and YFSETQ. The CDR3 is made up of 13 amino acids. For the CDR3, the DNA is TGTGCCAGCAGCTTTCGGGCTAACTATGGCTACACCTTC. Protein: CASSFRANYGYTF. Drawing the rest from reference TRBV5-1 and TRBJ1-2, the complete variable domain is KAGVTQTPRYLIKTRGQQVTLSCSPISGHRSVSWYQQTPGQGLQFLFEYFSETQRNKGNFPGRFSGRQFSNSRSEMNVSTLELGDSALYLCASSFRANYGYTFGSGTRLTVV.

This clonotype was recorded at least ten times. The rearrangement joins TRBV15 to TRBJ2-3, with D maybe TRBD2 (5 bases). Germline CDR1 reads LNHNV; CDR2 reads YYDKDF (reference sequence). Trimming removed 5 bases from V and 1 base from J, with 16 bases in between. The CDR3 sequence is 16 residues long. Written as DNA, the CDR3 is TGTGCCACCAGCGCCTTTGAGGGTATACGCACAGATACGCAGTATTTT. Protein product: CATSAFEGIRTDTQYF.

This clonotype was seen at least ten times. CDR3 coding DNA: TGTGCCAGCAGTCCCTACAGGGGGCGAGGCGATGAGCAGTTCTTC. Encoded protein: CASSPYRGRGDEQFF. This chain links TRBV28 with TRBJ2-1; 9 bases agree with TRBD1. The germline V gene has CDR1 MDHEN and CDR2 SYDVKM. The length of the CDR3 is 15 residues. Trimming took 5 bases from V and 8 from J; bases not matched to a gene: 10.

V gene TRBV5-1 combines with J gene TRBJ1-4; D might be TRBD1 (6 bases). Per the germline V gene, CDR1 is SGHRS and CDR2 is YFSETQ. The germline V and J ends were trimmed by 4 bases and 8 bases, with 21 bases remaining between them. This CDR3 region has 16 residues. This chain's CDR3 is CASSPLRGEGKEKLFF. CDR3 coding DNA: TGCGCCAGCAGCCCGCTGAGGGGGGAGGGAAAAGAAAAACTGTTTTTT.